Listed below are T cell receptor beta chains from one sample, sequenced in a study of identical twins. TCRdb recomputed calls from the 5' RACE reads with MiXCR, one row per CDR3 protein. The repertoire holds around 280,000 distinct CDR3 sequences, with approximately 8.5% as singletons. These data were also reused for a study on yellow fever vaccine responses in identical twins.

Sequenced material: memory (CD45RO+) T cells sorted from blood. Receptors originate from a young woman in good health. Each CDR3 is given with its conserved first and last residue. D genes are given only for firm matches. Clone size is not always given. Where it is, it says once, few, many or a class for expanded clones.

>TRBJ1-5|TRBV12-3/TRBV12-4|many|.
TGTGCCAGCACTTCGCGGGGGAACAATCAGCCCCAGCATTTT
CASTSRGNNQPQHF
>TRBJ2-1|TRBV5-1|.|.
TGCGCCAGCAGCTTGGGGAGGGGGACCAACTCATCCAATGAGCAGTTCTTC
CASSLGRGTNSSNEQFF
>TRBJ2-1|TRBV29-1|many|.
TGCAGCGTTCCCAGGAGCGATTACAATGAGCAGTTCTTC
CSVPRSDYNEQFF
>TRBJ2-3|TRBV7-9|many|.
TGTGCCAGCAGCTATTCGGGCACAGATACGCAGTATTTT
CASSYSGTDTQYF
>TRBJ2-1|TRBV19|.|TRBD2
TGTGCCAGTATGGCTAGCGGGAGATACAATGAGCAGTTCTTC
CASMASGRYNEQFF
>TRBJ1-4|TRBV28|.|TRBD1
TGTGCCAGCGAGGGACAGCTAAATGAAAAACTGTTTTTT
CASEGQLNEKLFF
>TRBJ2-1|TRBV11-2|many|.
TGTGCCAGCAGCTCTTGGGAGGCCGAGGGTGAGCAGTTCTTC
CASSSWEAEGEQFF
>TRBJ2-1|TRBV15|many|TRBD1
TGTGCCACCAGCTGGGGACAGGGAAATGAGCAGTTCTTC
CATSWGQGNEQFF
>TRBJ2-1|TRBV25-1|few|TRBD2
TGTGCCAGCAGTGAACTAGGGGGCGGGGGGGCCGGTGAGCAGTTCTTC
CASSELGGGGAGEQFF
>TRBJ2-3|TRBV20-1|many|.
TGCAGTGCTAGGATGGCTGGGGGGCTCGATACGCAGTATTTT
CSARMAGGLDTQYF
>TRBJ2-2|TRBV11-2|few|.
TGTGCCAGCAGACGGGACCCCCCGAACACCGGGGAGCTGTTTTTT
CASRRDPPNTGELFF
>TRBJ2-1|TRBV11-3|.|TRBD1
TGTGCCAGCAGCTTAGGCGACAGGGCGAGGAATGAGCAGTTCTTC
CASSLGDRARNEQFF
>TRBJ1-2|TRBV6-1|.|TRBD1
TGTGCCAGCAGGAAACAGGGGGCCGACGGGGGCTACACCTTC
CASRKQGADGGYTF
>TRBJ2-7|TRBV3-1|.|.
TGTGCCAGCAAAGGGGCATACGAGCAGTACTTC
CASKGAYEQYF
>TRBJ2-1|TRBV7-9|many|TRBD1
TGTGCCAGCAGCCCGCAGGGGGCGAGGTCCTACAATGAGCAGTTCTTC
CASSPQGARSYNEQFF
>TRBJ2-1|TRBV28|.|TRBD2
TGTGCCAGCAGTTCTGGACTAGCGGGGGGGGTCGGTGAGCAGTTCTTC
CASSSGLAGGVGEQFF
>TRBJ2-2|TRBV5-1|.|.
TGCGCCAGCAGCGGAGGACTGGAGCTGTTTTTT
CASSGGLELFF
>TRBJ1-1|TRBV6-5|.|.
TGTGCCAGCCTTACGACGGGTGAAGCTTTCTTT
CASLTTGEAFF
>TRBJ2-1|TRBV5-1|many|.
TGCGCCAGCAGCCGTGTCCAGGGAGACAATGAGCAGTTCTTC
CASSRVQGDNEQFF
>TRBJ1-2|TRBV2|.|.
TGTGCCAGCAGTGGAGCAGCCGGACAGACGAAAGGCTACACCTTC
CASSGAAGQTKGYTF
>TRBJ2-2|TRBV12-3/TRBV12-4|many|.
TGTGCCAGCAGTCCCAACCAGGGGAACACCGGGGAGCTGTTTTTT
CASSPNQGNTGELFF
>TRBJ1-5|TRBV6-6|.|.
TGTGCCAGCAGTTACGGACAGAATCAGCCCCAGCATTTT
CASSYGQNQPQHF
>TRBJ2-1|TRBV11-2|few|TRBD2
TGTGCCAGCAGCGCCACCTCCGGGACTAGCTTAAATGAGCAGTTCTTC
CASSATSGTSLNEQFF